These 15 T cell receptor beta chains were sequenced from one sample in a study of radiation and T cells in renal cell carcinoma (TCRdb year 2020). The meaning of the sample's time point label: blood 4 weeks post-SBRT, at nephrectomy. This specimen's treatment or condition label, per the study, means: 15 Gy SBRT to primary tumor, nephrectomy 4 weeks later. Library preparation used the immunoSEQ multiplex PCR assay. This is the immuneACCESS table as TCRdb keeps it, with only in-frame sequences that have V and J called. A part of the clones is gone; compared with another copy, unresolved V genes explain less than half, and the rest is unexplained. This sample has about 34,000 clones in its table, and about 84% of those were observed once. 30% to 35% of the sample lies in the top ten. The sample in question was blood, obtained from a patient whose treatment included radiotherapy and nephrectomy. The receptors here all came from a man in his fifties or sixties with renal cell carcinoma.

In its sample, this clone was seen once. This chain joins TRBV6-1 and TRBJ2-3, with D possibly being TRBD1 or TRBD2 (5 bases each). Germline assignment: CDR1 MNHNS and CDR2 SASEGT. V was clipped by 2 bases and J by 6 bases, with 15 bases between them. The CDR3 loop spans 15 amino acids. CDR3 amino acids: CASSEYSVGTDTQYF. In nucleotides, the CDR3 is TGTGCCAGCAGTGAATATAGCGTTGGGACGGATACGCAGTATTTT.

The chain links TRBV2 to TRBJ2-3; the D gene is possibly TRBD1 (6 bases). The CDR3 runs 15 residues. Trimming stripped 6 bases from V and 1 base from J, with 14 bases between. Germline CDR1 SNHLY, CDR2 FYNNEI. The CDR3 spells CASSLTGAGTDTQYF. CDR3 DNA sequence: TGTGCCAGCAGCCTGACAGGAGCGGGCACAGATACGCAGTATTTT.

This chain joins TRBV14 and TRBJ1-4; TRBD1 is a possible D gene (5 bases). CDR1 SGHDN and CDR2 FVKESK come from the germline V gene. This CDR3 contains 14 residues. V lost 1 base and J lost 10, with 13 bases in between. The CDR3 here is CASSQGTRMGKLFF. The CDR3 DNA sequence: TGTGCCAGCAGCCAAGGGACAAGGATGGGAAAACTGTTTTTT.

This chain links TRBV30 with TRBJ2-5, with 10 bases lining up with TRBD2. Germline loops: CDR1 GTSNPN, CDR2 SVGIG (reference sequence). Losses at the gene ends were 3 bases for V and 4 bases for J; bases not matched to a gene: 5. The CDR3 has 14 amino acids. In DNA form, the CDR3 reads TGTGCCTGGAGGAGCGGGAGGGCCGGAGAGACCCAGTACTTC. Translated, it gives CAWRSGRAGETQYF.

This rearrangement joins TRBV6-5 to TRBJ2-7, with TRBD1 identical over 9 bases. The CDR3 is 14 residues long. V shed 6 bases, J shed 4 bases, and the junction held 7 bases outside the gene matches. Germline CDR1 is MNHEY and CDR2 is SVGAGI. The CDR3 region has the DNA TGTGCCAGCAGCCCGGGACAGGGAATGTACGAGCAGTACTTC. Protein sequence: CASSPGQGMYEQYF.

The CDR3 DNA is TGCAGTGCTCCGGGAGCCCATGAGCAGTTCTTC. Translated: CSAPGAHEQFF. The rearrangement joins TRBV20-1 to TRBJ2-1, with D possibly TRBD2 on 6 matching bases. Germline CDR1 and CDR2: DFQATT and SNEGSKA (reference sequence). With 5 bases removed from V and 8 bases from J, the gap between germline ends came to 10 bases. The CDR3 sequence is 11 residues long.

In its sample, this clone was seen a few times. The V call is TRBV7-2, the J call TRBJ2-7; TRBD1 agrees at 9 bases. CDR3 length equals 14 residues. V lost 5 bases and J lost 5; bases outside the gene matches: 7. Germline-derived CDR1 and CDR2 are SGHTA and FQGNSA. In DNA, the CDR3 is TGTGCCAGCAGCCTTAGACAGGGGGGCGACGAGCAGTACTTC. This gives the protein CASSLRQGGDEQYF.

This rearrangement joins TRBV4-3 to TRBJ2-3; possibly TRBD1 or TRBD2 for D (6 bases each). The CDR3 runs 15 residues. Between the trimmed V and J ends, which lost 0 bases and 4 bases, there was a span of 11 bases. Germline CDR1 reads LGHNA; CDR2 reads YSLEER. The CDR3 DNA reads as TGCGCCAGCAGCCAAGATCCAGGGGAGGCAGATACGCAGTATTTT. Its protein is CASSQDPGEADTQYF.

The rearrangement uses TRBV19 and TRBJ2-1, with D possibly being TRBD1 (6 bases). With 2 bases removed from V and 3 bases from J, the gap between germline ends came to 8 bases. The CDR3 runs to 14 residues. Per germline, CDR1 LNHDA and CDR2 SQIVND (reference sequence). CDR3 sequence: CASSIQDSYNEQFF. In DNA, the CDR3 is TGTGCCAGTAGTATACAGGACAGCTACAATGAGCAGTTCTTC.

The chain uses TRBV9 and TRBJ2-7, with D unclear. This CDR3 has 10 residues. V lost 4 bases to trimming and J lost 3 bases, with 2 bases between them. CDR1 is SGDLS, CDR2 YYNGEE, per germline. CDR3 protein: CASSLYEQYF. The DNA for the CDR3 is TGTGCCAGCAGCCTCTACGAGCAGTACTTC.

This clone was found many times. The chain joins TRBV10-2 to TRBJ1-2; no clear D. The CDR3 contains 15 residues. V gave up 0 bases and J gave up 7 bases, with 15 bases separating them. The germline V gene has CDR1 WSHSY and CDR2 SAAADI. This CDR3 is CASSESRKTVRGYTF. The CDR3 DNA follows: TGCGCCAGCAGTGAGTCCAGGAAAACAGTGCGTGGCTACACCTTC.

The CDR3 spells CASSQGFHRAGETQYF. CDR3 nucleotides: TGTGCCAGCAGCCAAGGTTTCCACAGGGCTGGGGAGACCCAGTACTTC. The chain carries TRBV14 and TRBJ2-5; a weak D match, TRBD1 (6 bases). Germline V gives CDR1 SGHDN, CDR2 FVKESK. The CDR3 extends over 16 amino acids. V shed 1 base and J shed 5 bases, with 17 bases lying between them.

CDR3: CASSYTRGEKLFF. As DNA, the CDR3 is TGTGCCAGCAGTTACACCAGGGGGGAAAAACTGTTTTTT. The rearrangement joins TRBV6-5 to TRBJ1-4; TRBD1 matches at 7 bases. CDR3 length: 13 residues. The ends lost 2 bases at V and 8 bases at J; junction bases unmatched: 2. Germline CDR1 reads MNHEY; CDR2 reads SVGAGI.

The chain is built from TRBV7-6 and TRBJ2-7; D tentatively reads TRBD1 or TRBD2 (5 bases each). CDR3 size: 15 residues. The germline V and J ends were trimmed by 5 bases and 6 bases, with 20 bases remaining between them. Germline CDR1 SGHVS, CDR2 FNYEAQ. Here the CDR3 DNA reads TGTGCCAGCAGCCTAGTTGGGGGAGAAGGAGGCGAGCAGTACTTC. It translates to CASSLVGGEGGEQYF. The variable domain in full, completed from reference TRBV7-6 and TRBJ2-7, reads GAGVSQSPRYKVTKRGQDVALRCDPISGHVSLYWYRQALGQGPEFLTYFNYEAQQDKSGLPNDRFSAERPEGSISTLTIQRTEQRDSAMYRCASSLVGGEGGEQYFGPGTRLTVT.

V and J are TRBV7-9 and TRBJ2-1; either TRBD1 or TRBD2 may supply D (5 bases each). Germline V CDR1 and CDR2: SEHNR, FQNEAQ (reference sequence). This CDR3 is built from 16 residues. V was shortened by 1 base and J by 2 bases, with 12 bases between the two germline ends. CDR3 in DNA: TGTGCCAGCAGCTTAGGGCCGGGGCTGGCCTACAATGAGCAGTTCTTC. It is translated as CASSLGPGLAYNEQFF.